This paragraph covers one TCR beta chain sequence. The antigen remains unidentified. This entry comes from a study of T cell responses to AZD1222 COVID-19 vaccine. Regarding the study as a whole: Sampled repertoires all dated from after the peak T cell response.

The protocol was immunoSEQ multiplex PCR, while the TCRdb copy is restricted to in-frame clones and leaves out a portion. The table has 100,000 to 130,000 clones, approximately 90% seen once. The CDR3 covers 14 residues. In germline, CDR1 is LGHDT, CDR2 YNNKEL (reference sequence). With 4 bases clipped from V and 5 bases from J, the junction kept 4 bases outside the gene matches. The material sequenced was peripheral blood, taken 28 days after the second AZD1222 dose. The chain employs TRBV3-1 (or the pseudogene TRBV3-2) and TRBJ2-7, with 11 bases that match TRBD1. The TCR originated in an adult who received the AZD1222 COVID-19 vaccine. In nucleotides, the CDR3 is TGTGCCAGCAGCCCCCGGACAGGGGGCAACGAGCAGTACTTC. Protein: CASSPRTGGNEQYF.